Below, 27 T cell receptor beta chains from the same sample are listed, as sequenced in a study of siplizumab effects on memory and regulatory T cells. Some clones are missing from TCRdb's copy, which holds only in-frame ones; the method was immunoSEQ multiplex PCR. The sample lists over 85,000 clones, 96% seen once, with less than 0.035% in the top ten. The sequencing sample was made of naive CD4+ T cells sorted from blood. Receptors originate from a human donor in good health.

The chain couples TRBV11-2 to TRBJ2-5; 9 positions agree with TRBD1. After removal of 7 bases from V and 5 bases from J, the junction contained 8 bases not matched to a gene. The CDR3 is made up of 14 amino acids. The germline V gene has CDR1 SGHAT and CDR2 FQNNGV. CDR3 in amino acids: CASMPQGAPETQYF. The CDR3, as DNA: TGTGCCAGCATGCCACAGGGGGCCCCCGAGACCCAGTACTTC.

V is TRBV2 and J is TRBJ1-1; D not resolved. CDR3 size: 12 residues. The germline V and J ends were trimmed by 0 bases and 10 bases, with 9 bases remaining between them. The germline V gene has CDR1 SNHLY and CDR2 FYNNEI. DNA for the CDR3: TGTGCCAGCAGTGAAGCGGTCGGGGTAGCTTTCTTT. This codes for CASSEAVGVAFF.

The CDR3 DNA sequence: TGTGCCAGCACTCCACACGAGAGCTCCTATAATTCACCCCTCCACTTT. Encoded protein: CASTPHESSYNSPLHF. The chain joins TRBV6-6 to TRBJ1-6; unclear D gene. Trimming left V 7 bases short and J 0 bases short, with 13 bases between. The CDR3 has 16 residues. CDR1 and CDR2 (germline): MNHNY, SVGAGI (reference sequence).

This clone was found a few times. CDR3 bases: TGTGCCAGCAGACCGGAGGGGAATAATTCACCCCTCCACTTT. This sequence encodes CASRPEGNNSPLHF. This rearrangement joins TRBV6-5 to TRBJ1-6; possible D gene TRBD1, 5 bases. Trimming took off 6 bases at V and 5 bases at J, with 11 bases between the two ends. Germline values: CDR1 MNHEY, CDR2 SVGAGI. The CDR3 is 14 residues long.

The chain carries TRBV7-6 and TRBJ1-1, with a tentative D call TRBD1 (5 bases). Trimming removed 4 bases from V and 1 base from J, with 10 bases in between. CDR3 length: 14 amino acids. CDR1 and CDR2 from the germline V gene are SGHVS and FNYEAQ. The chain's CDR3 is CASSSQASNTEAFF. CDR3 nucleotides: TGTGCCAGCAGCTCACAGGCTTCGAACACTGAAGCTTTCTTT.

The chain is built from TRBV2 and TRBJ2-7, with 7 bases that match TRBD1. The ends lost 7 bases at V and 4 bases at J; junction bases unmatched: 7. CDR3 length: 13 amino acids. CDR1 and CDR2 (germline): SNHLY, FYNNEI. The CDR3 DNA reads TGTGCCAGCAACAGGGACAGCGCATACGAGCAGTACTTC. Translated, it gives CASNRDSAYEQYF.

V is TRBV6-6 and J is TRBJ2-3, with TRBD1 identical over 7 bases. The CDR3 is 16 residues long. CDR1 is MNHNY, CDR2 SVGAGI, per germline (reference sequence). The V and J ends lost 4 bases and 0 bases, in that order; junction bases with no gene match: 7. CDR3 DNA sequence: TGTGCCAGCAGTTCCTCGGACAGGCCGAGCACAGATACGCAGTATTTT. Translation gives CASSSSDRPSTDTQYF.

This clone was observed a handful of times. The chain is built from TRBV19 and TRBJ1-5; D uncertain. The germline V gene encodes CDR1 LNHDA and CDR2 SQIVND (reference sequence). Deletions cut 6 bases from V and 4 bases from J, with 13 bases between. The CDR3 extends over 14 amino acids. The CDR3 is CASSNQGWNQPQHF. The CDR3 coding sequence is TGTGCCAGTAGCAACCAAGGGTGGAATCAGCCCCAGCATTTT. Supplemented by reference TRBV19 and TRBJ1-5, the full variable domain reads DGGITQSPKYLFRKEGQNVTLSCEQNLNHDAMYWYRQDPGQGLRLIYYSQIVNDFQKGDIAEGYSVSREKKESFPLTVTSAQKNPTAFYLCASSNQGWNQPQHFGDGTRLSIL.

The V call is TRBV4-2, the J call TRBJ2-3, with D unresolved. Trimming removed 2 bases at V and 3 bases at J, with 12 bases between. The CDR3 contains 15 residues. Germline CDR1 and CDR2: LGHNA and YNFKEQ. CDR3 coding DNA: TGTGCCAGCAGCCAAATGCTAGGATCGACAGATACGCAGTATTTT. It encodes CASSQMLGSTDTQYF.

V is TRBV28 and J is TRBJ1-1; D ambiguous. Looked up from germline, CDR1 is MDHEN and CDR2 is SYDVKM. This CDR3 has 13 amino acids. V was pared by 1 base and J by 1 base, with 4 bases between. CDR3 DNA: TGTGCCAGCAGTTTATCTTGGAACACTGAAGCTTTCTTT. This translates into CASSLSWNTEAFF. Based on the CDR3 plus reference TRBV28 and TRBJ1-1, the full variable domain is DVKVTQSSRYLVKRTGEKVFLECVQDMDHENMFWYRQDPGLGLRLIYFSYDVKMKEKGDIPEGYSVSREKKERFSLILESASTNQTSMYLCASSLSWNTEAFFGQGTRLTVV.

The V and J genes are TRBV15 and TRBJ2-3; 11 bases align to TRBD1. CDR3 length equals 15 residues. Germline V gives CDR1 LNHNV, CDR2 YYDKDF (reference sequence). Germline trimming cut 5 bases from V and 6 bases from J; bases unmatched to any gene: 7. The chain's CDR3 is CATSFRDRGTDTQYF. The CDR3 bases are TGTGCCACCAGCTTCCGGGACAGGGGGACCGATACGCAGTATTTT. Filled out from reference TRBV15 and TRBJ2-3, the complete variable domain reads DAMVIQNPRYQVTQFGKPVTLSCSQTLNHNVMYWYQQKSSQAPKLLFHYYDKDFNNEADTPDNFQSRRPNTSFCFLDIRSPGLGDTAMYLCATSFRDRGTDTQYFGPGTRLTVL.

As for this clone: One end of the junction is discordant with germline, which a read error may explain. Additional DNA sequences in this sample encode the identical CDR3. This chain uses TRBV9 with TRBJ1-3, with 8 bases matching TRBD1. The length of the CDR3 is 17 residues. CDR1 and CDR2 from the germline V gene are SGDLS and YYNGEE. The CDR3 bases are TGCGCCAGCAGCGGTACAGGGGACAGGACTGCTGGAAACACCATATATTTT. Its protein is CASSGTGDRTAGNTIYF.

The V and J genes are TRBV19 and TRBJ2-1; 8 bases match TRBD1. Looked up from germline, CDR1 is LNHDA and CDR2 is SQIVND (reference sequence). V lost 11 bases and J lost 2; bases outside the gene matches: 17. CDR3 length: 17 amino acids. The CDR3 DNA follows: TGTGCCTCCCGAGCGCCGACAGGGGTCCGTCCCTACAATGAGCAGTTCTTC. Translation gives CASRAPTGVRPYNEQFF.

This clone was picked up one time. The chain joins TRBV18 to TRBJ1-2; 7 nucleotides align to TRBD1. The CDR3 is made up of 13 amino acids. With 3 bases clipped from V and 5 bases from J, the junction kept 3 bases outside the gene matches. Germline V gene lookup returns CDR1 KGHSH and CDR2 LQKENI. The CDR3 DNA sequence: TGTGCCAGCTCACCCGACAGGGATTATGGCTACACCTTC. Its protein is CASSPDRDYGYTF. Full variable domain (missing parts from reference TRBV18 and TRBJ1-2): NAGVMQNPRHLVRRRGQEARLRCSPMKGHSHVYWYRQLPEEGLKFMVYLQKENIIDESGMPKERFSAEFPKEGPSILRIQQVVRGDSAAYFCASSPDRDYGYTFGSGTRLTVV.

V and J are TRBV6-5 and TRBJ1-3; TRBD1 agrees at 9 bases. Germline V gene sequence: CDR1 MNHEY, CDR2 SVGAGI. This CDR3 has 14 amino acids. Germline trimming cut 6 bases from V and 5 bases from J; bases unmatched to any gene: 5. The CDR3 DNA sequence: TGTGCCAGCAGCGAACAGGGGGCACGAAACACCATATATTTT. Translated, it gives CASSEQGARNTIYF.

A few counts support this clone. The rearrangement joins TRBV15 to TRBJ1-5; the D is unclear. CDR1 is LNHNV, CDR2 YYDKDF, per germline (reference sequence). This CDR3 comprises 15 residues. Trimming removed 0 bases at V and 0 bases at J, with 6 bases between. The CDR3 DNA is TGTGCCACCAGCAGAGACAGTTATAGCAATCAGCCCCAGCATTTT. As protein: CATSRDSYSNQPQHF.

The J gene is TRBJ1-2, the V gene TRBV5-3, with D tentatively TRBD1 (5 bases). TRBV5-3 is an ORF, with its function uncertain. The CDR3 runs to 15 residues. The V and J ends lost 0 bases and 5 bases respectively, with 14 bases between them. The CDR3 here is CARSLDRTPKYGYTF. CDR3 bases: TGTGCCAGAAGCTTGGACAGGACACCAAAGTATGGCTACACCTTC.

The rearrangement joins TRBV28 to TRBJ1-5; TRBD1 agrees at 7 bases. The ends lost 5 bases at V and 2 bases at J; junction bases unmatched: 6. The CDR3 length is 15 residues. CDR1 and CDR2 from the germline V gene are MDHEN and SYDVKM. The CDR3 coding sequence is TGTGCCAGCAGTAACAGGGGTTTAGGCAATCAGCCCCAGCATTTT. Its protein product is CASSNRGLGNQPQHF.

V and J are TRBV19 and TRBJ2-7; TRBD1 might be the D (5 bases). CDR1 LNHDA and CDR2 SQIVND come from the germline V gene (reference sequence). This CDR3 contains 15 residues. The V and J ends lost 1 base and 2 bases respectively, with 12 bases between them. The CDR3 DNA reads as TGTGCCAGTAGTATAGCCGACAGTAAAGCCTACGAGCAGTACTTC. Protein: CASSIADSKAYEQYF.

The V and J genes are TRBV19 and TRBJ1-6, with D perhaps TRBD1 (5 bases). The length of the CDR3 is 13 residues. Germline V CDR1 and CDR2: LNHDA, SQIVND (reference sequence). The germline V and J ends were trimmed by 8 bases and 9 bases, with 14 bases remaining between them. The CDR3 spells CASRDWMGSPLHF. The CDR3 DNA is TGTGCCAGTCGGGACTGGATGGGTTCACCCCTCCACTTT.

The V call is TRBV2, the J call TRBJ2-5; 11 bases agree with TRBD1. CDR1 is SNHLY and CDR2 is FYNNEI in the germline V gene. The CDR3 length is 14 residues. J lost 5 bases, V lost 8 bases, and 7 bases had no gene match. The CDR3 is CASPNRDRGETQYF. As DNA, the CDR3 is TGTGCCAGCCCCAACCGGGACAGGGGGGAGACCCAGTACTTC. Together with reference TRBV2 and TRBJ2-5, the CDR3 gives the full variable domain: EPEVTQTPSHQVTQMGQEVILRCVPISNHLYFYWYRQILGQKVEFLVSFYNNEISEKSEIFDDQFSVERPDGSNFTLKIRSTKLEDSAMYFCASPNRDRGETQYFGPGTRLLVL.

The genes are TRBV5-1 and TRBJ2-5; 15 bases match TRBD2. CDR3 length equals 21 residues. The germline CDR1 and CDR2 sequences are SGHRS and YFSETQ. J gave up 6 bases and V 0 bases, and 18 bases lay outside the gene matches. Written as DNA, the CDR3 is TGCGCCAGCAGCTTGGTGTTCGTTTCGGATTGGACTAGCGGGGGGGCCAAGACCCAGTACTTC. Encoded protein: CASSLVFVSDWTSGGAKTQYF.

The J gene is TRBJ1-2, the V gene TRBV20-1; D not certain. Trimming removed 5 bases from V and 8 bases from J, with 12 bases in between. This CDR3 comprises 11 residues. Germline V gene sequence: CDR1 DFQATT, CDR2 SNEGSKA (reference sequence). Here the CDR3 reads CSAVDRWGYTF. CDR3 coding DNA: TGCAGTGCTGTTGATCGGTGGGGCTACACCTTC.

The chain has TRBV7-2 and TRBJ1-5; D remains ambiguous. Trimming cost V 1 base and J 0 bases, with 1 base left between them. Germline-derived CDR1 and CDR2 are SGHTA and FQGNSA. The length of the CDR3 is 13 residues. CDR3 in amino acids: CASSLDSNQPQHF. The CDR3 DNA reads TGTGCCAGCAGCTTAGATAGCAATCAGCCCCAGCATTTT.

V and J are TRBV5-6 and TRBJ2-5, with 8 bases aligning to TRBD2. The germline gives CDR1 SGHDT, CDR2 YYEEEE. The J segment lost 1 base and the V segment lost 4 bases, leaving 3 bases of the junction unmatched. The CDR3 consists of 14 residues. The CDR3 sequence: CASSPGGPQETQYF. The DNA for the CDR3 is TGTGCCAGCAGCCCGGGGGGGCCCCAAGAGACCCAGTACTTC. Filled out from reference TRBV5-6 and TRBJ2-5, the complete variable domain reads DAGVTQSPTHLIKTRGQQVTLRCSPKSGHDTVSWYQQALGQGPQFIFQYYEEEERQRGNFPDRFSGHQFPNYSSELNVNALLLGDSALYLCASSPGGPQETQYFGPGTRLLVL.

J is TRBJ2-3 and V is TRBV28, with a weak D call TRBD1 (6 bases). The germline gives CDR1 MDHEN, CDR2 SYDVKM. There are 15 residues in the CDR3. Trimming stripped 6 bases from V and 6 bases from J, with 19 bases between. The CDR3, as DNA: TGTGCCAGCAGCGCGACGGACAGAGCGAGGGATACGCAGTATTTT. Encoded protein: CASSATDRARDTQYF.

This clone was counted a single time. DNA for the CDR3: TGTGCCATCATAAATGCCGGGGTTACTGAAGCTTTCTTT. Amino acids: CAIINAGVTEAFF. The chain is built from TRBV10-3 and TRBJ1-1; D ambiguous. The germline V gene has CDR1 ENHRY and CDR2 SYGVKD. This CDR3 contains 13 residues. V gave up 7 bases and J gave up 5 bases, with 14 bases separating them.